Shown below are 25 T cell receptor beta chains from a single sample sequenced in a study of cytomegalovirus exposure and HLA in healthy donors. Both 60 Vbeta primers and 13 Jbeta primers went into the PCR. Sequencing used immunoSEQ multiplex PCR; TCRdb keeps in-frame clones, though not all of them. The data show 120,000 or so clones, about four fifths seen once. Sequenced sample: PBMCs. These receptors were collected from a man between 18 and 35 years old in good health and CMV-seronegative.

This chain uses TRBV7-9 with TRBJ1-1; 9 nucleotides agree with TRBD1. The V segment lost 10 bases and the J segment 2 bases; nucleotides outside the gene matches: 8. There are 14 residues in the CDR3. CDR1 and CDR2 (germline): SEHNR, FQNEAQ (reference sequence). The CDR3 bases are TGTGCCATCCTTCCGGGACAGGGAAACACTGAAGCTTTCTTT. Its protein is CAILPGQGNTEAFF.

This sequence joins TRBV27 and TRBJ2-2; a possible D gene is TRBD1 (5 bases). Germline loops: CDR1 MNHEY, CDR2 SMNVEV (reference sequence). Trimming took off 6 bases at V and 5 bases at J, with 16 bases between the two ends. CDR3 length: 15 residues. CDR3 DNA sequence: TGTGCCAGCAGCCGTCTCGGTTCAGGGACCGGGGAGCTGTTTTTT. Protein: CASSRLGSGTGELFF.

This clone was seen a single time. V gene TRBV7-2 combines with J gene TRBJ2-1; TRBD2 matches 11 bases. Germline assignment: CDR1 SGHTA and CDR2 FQGNSA. The CDR3 spans 16 residues. J was trimmed by 7 bases and V by 1 base; bases with no gene match: 6. CDR3 amino acids: CASSLVGLAGGNEQFF. The DNA for the CDR3 is TGTGCCAGCAGCTTAGTTGGGCTAGCGGGGGGAAATGAGCAGTTCTTC.

This clone appeared a single time. The V and J genes are TRBV19 and TRBJ2-7, with a weak D call TRBD1 (6 bases). With 10 bases removed from V and 4 bases from J, the gap between germline ends came to 14 bases. The CDR3 covers 12 residues. Germline CDR1 reads LNHDA; CDR2 reads SQIVND (reference sequence). The CDR3 here is CAIATGLYEQYF. In DNA form, the CDR3 reads TGTGCCATTGCGACAGGTTTGTACGAGCAGTACTTC.

The chain combines TRBV19 with TRBJ2-1; 7 bases agree with TRBD1. From germline, CDR1 is LNHDA and CDR2 SQIVND (reference sequence). This CDR3 region has 14 residues. J was trimmed by 5 bases and V by 7 bases; bases with no gene match: 8. CDR3 DNA: TGTGCCAGTAAGGGGACAGTGTCGGACAATGAGCAGTTCTTC. Protein product: CASKGTVSDNEQFF.

CDR3 region: CASSSGASGGTLQETQYF. The CDR3 DNA sequence: TGCGCCAGCAGCTCGGGGGCTAGCGGGGGGACTTTGCAAGAGACCCAGTACTTC. The V and J genes are TRBV5-1 and TRBJ2-5; TRBD2 matches at 11 bases. The CDR3 runs to 18 residues. The V and J ends lost 3 bases and 2 bases, in that order; junction bases with no gene match: 12. CDR1 and CDR2 from the germline V gene are SGHRS and YFSETQ. The whole variable domain, remainder taken from reference TRBV5-1 and TRBJ2-5, is KAGVTQTPRYLIKTRGQQVTLSCSPISGHRSVSWYQQTPGQGLQFLFEYFSETQRNKGNFPGRFSGRQFSNSRSEMNVSTLELGDSALYLCASSSGASGGTLQETQYFGPGTRLLVL.

The chain employs TRBV19 and TRBJ2-2; 8 nucleotides agree with TRBD1. The CDR3 contains 17 residues. Per germline, CDR1 LNHDA and CDR2 SQIVND (reference sequence). After removal of 5 bases from V and 1 base from J, the junction contained 9 bases not matched to a gene. The CDR3 DNA follows: TGTGCCAGTAGTCCCCCGCCCGGGACAGGGAACACCGGGGAGCTGTTTTTT. Its protein product is CASSPPPGTGNTGELFF.

The J gene is TRBJ2-7, the V gene TRBV7-3, with TRBD2 matching over 7 bases. CDR1 SGHTA and CDR2 FQGTGA come from the germline V gene. J lost 2 bases, V lost 0 bases, and 7 bases had no gene match. The CDR3 consists of 16 residues. The CDR3 DNA reads TGTGCCAGCAGCTTAACTCCCGCGGGGGTAGCCTACGAGCAGTACTTC. Translated: CASSLTPAGVAYEQYF.

The chain carries TRBV5-6 and TRBJ1-2; D possibly corresponds to TRBD1 (6 bases). This CDR3 is built from 15 residues. V gave up 4 bases and J gave up 3 bases, with 16 bases separating them. Germline V gene lookup returns CDR1 SGHDT and CDR2 YYEEEE. The CDR3 protein is CASSLYREGDYGYTF. As DNA, the CDR3 is TGTGCCAGCAGCCTCTACAGGGAGGGCGACTATGGCTACACCTTC.

V gene TRBV11-2 combines with J gene TRBJ2-7; TRBD2 matches 10 bases. This CDR3 contains 15 residues. J lost 2 bases, V lost 5 bases, and 6 bases had no gene match. CDR1 is SGHAT, CDR2 FQNNGV, per germline. CDR3 residues: CASSISGGTTYEQYF. Here the CDR3 DNA reads TGTGCCAGCAGCATTAGCGGGGGGACAACCTACGAGCAGTACTTC. The complete variable domain, with remaining parts taken from reference TRBV11-2 and TRBJ2-7, reads EAGVAQSPRYKIIEKRQSVAFWCNPISGHATLYWYQQILGQGPKLLIQFQNNGVVDDSQLPKDRFSAERLKGVDSTLKIQPAKLEDSAVYLCASSISGGTTYEQYFGPGTRLTVT.

This clone was counted between two and nine times. The chain uses TRBV15 and TRBJ2-3; 8 bases agree with TRBD2. Germline CDR1 is LNHNV and CDR2 is YYDKDF (reference sequence). The V gene end was trimmed by 3 bases and the J gene end by 0 bases; junction bases not matched to a gene: 11. This CDR3 is 18 amino acids long. This CDR3 reads CATSRNLVAGSSTDTQYF. For the CDR3, the DNA is TGTGCCACCAGCAGGAACTTAGTAGCGGGGTCTAGCACAGATACGCAGTATTTT.

The V and J genes are TRBV10-2 and TRBJ1-2, with 8 nucleotides matching TRBD1. The CDR3 has 15 residues. Germline V lookup: CDR1 WSHSY, CDR2 SAAADI. Trimming took 0 bases from V and 7 from J; bases not matched to a gene: 7. CDR3 in amino acids: CASSESGRGRGGYTF. The CDR3 DNA is TGCGCCAGCAGTGAGTCGGGCAGGGGGCGCGGTGGCTACACCTTC.

V gene TRBV27 combines with J gene TRBJ2-1; maybe TRBD1 (6 bases). Trimming took 2 bases from V and 6 from J, leaving 17 bases between them. Germline V lookup: CDR1 MNHEY, CDR2 SMNVEV (reference sequence). This CDR3 is built from 16 residues. The chain's CDR3 is CASSLPWTVAANEQFF. CDR3 bases: TGTGCCAGCAGTTTACCGTGGACAGTTGCGGCCAATGAGCAGTTCTTC.

This sequence joins TRBV15 and TRBJ2-1; tentative D call: TRBD2 (6 bases). In germline, CDR1 is LNHNV, CDR2 YYDKDF (reference sequence). The CDR3 runs to 14 residues. V was pared by 3 bases and J by 3 bases, with 9 bases between. As DNA, the CDR3 is TGTGCCACCAGCAGTCCGGGACTCTACAATGAGCAGTTCTTC. The encoded protein is CATSSPGLYNEQFF.

The rearrangement links TRBV9 to TRBJ2-1; 10 bases line up with TRBD2. Looked up from germline, CDR1 is SGDLS and CDR2 is YYNGEE. This CDR3 comprises 15 residues. V shed 1 base and J 6 bases; nucleotides not matched to a gene: 4. The CDR3 here is CASSVSLAGVNEQFF. In DNA, the CDR3 is TGTGCCAGCAGCGTATCCCTAGCGGGGGTCAATGAGCAGTTCTTC.

J is TRBJ2-2 and V is TRBV15; 7 bases line up with TRBD1. This CDR3 comprises 18 residues. Trimming removed 0 bases from V and 4 bases from J; junction bases left unmatched: 11. From germline, CDR1 is LNHNV and CDR2 YYDKDF (reference sequence). CDR3 sequence: CATSRDRGGRAGTGELFF. In DNA form, the CDR3 reads TGTGCCACCAGCAGAGATCGAGGGGGCAGGGCTGGCACCGGGGAGCTGTTTTTT.

The rearrangement links TRBV6-5 to TRBJ1-1; tentatively, D is TRBD1 (6 bases). V was clipped by 4 bases and J by 1 base, with 10 bases between them. This CDR3 spans 14 amino acids. The V gene's germline CDR1 is MNHEY and CDR2 SVGAGI. CDR3 sequence reads: CASSSRDTNTEAFF. DNA of the CDR3: TGTGCCAGCAGTTCAAGGGACACGAACACTGAAGCTTTCTTT.

This clone was seen only a few times. The chain carries TRBV10-1 and TRBJ2-7; D is undetermined. The V end was cut by 11 bases, the J end by 6 bases, with 14 bases between. Germline V gives CDR1 WNHNN, CDR2 SYGVQD (reference sequence). This CDR3 has 11 amino acids. Here the CDR3 reads CARVMSLEQYF. CDR3 coding DNA: TGCGCCCGGGTCATGTCCCTCGAGCAGTACTTC.

The rearrangement uses TRBV7-6 and TRBJ2-3, with D maybe TRBD1 (8 bases). This CDR3 comprises 16 residues. The germline CDR1 and CDR2 sequences are SGHVS and FNYEAQ. V lost 4 bases to trimming and J lost 0 bases, with 14 bases between them. The CDR3 loop reads CASSSKQGGSTDTQYF. The CDR3 DNA follows: TGTGCCAGCAGCTCCAAACAGGGGGGGAGCACAGATACGCAGTATTTT.

This sequence joins TRBV9 and TRBJ2-1; the D gene is possibly TRBD2 (5 bases). There are 17 residues in the CDR3. V gave up 0 bases and J gave up 4 bases, with 17 bases separating them. From germline, CDR1 is SGDLS and CDR2 YYNGEE. This CDR3 is CASSVDGRAVRYNEQFF. DNA for the CDR3: TGTGCCAGCAGCGTAGATGGGCGGGCGGTAAGATACAATGAGCAGTTCTTC.

The chain uses TRBV2 and TRBJ1-1; 7 nucleotides align to TRBD1. V lost 7 bases and J lost 4; bases outside the gene matches: 6. The germline CDR1 and CDR2 sequences are SNHLY and FYNNEI. The CDR3 sequence is 13 residues long. The CDR3 DNA sequence: TGTGCCAGCAATACAGGGGTGGGCACTGAAGCTTTCTTT. As protein: CASNTGVGTEAFF.

V gene TRBV4-2 combines with J gene TRBJ1-2; tentative D call: TRBD1 (5 bases). This CDR3 region has 15 residues. Germline V gene lookup returns CDR1 LGHNA and CDR2 YNFKEQ. Trimming left V 2 bases short and J 2 bases short, with 12 bases between. CDR3 sequence (DNA): TGTGCCAGCAGCCAAAAAGACAAGGGGAACTATGGCTACACCTTC. It specifies CASSQKDKGNYGYTF.

The gene calls are TRBV7-2 and TRBJ2-7, with D possibly matching TRBD1 (6 bases). The CDR3 is 16 residues long. Germline CDR1 and CDR2: SGHTA and FQGNSA. Trimming cost V 1 base and J 0 bases, with 13 bases left between them. For the CDR3, the DNA is TGTGCCAGCAGCTTAGAGATGGCAGGGGTCTCCTACGAGCAGTACTTC. Encoded protein: CASSLEMAGVSYEQYF.

The genes are TRBV7-2 and TRBJ2-5; possibly TRBD1 for D (6 bases). The CDR3 has 15 amino acids. Germline V CDR1 and CDR2: SGHTA, FQGNSA. The V end was cut by 3 bases, the J end by 7 bases, with 18 bases between. CDR3 sequence: CASSFRQVTVGTQYF. The CDR3 region has the DNA TGTGCCAGCAGCTTTCGACAGGTCACAGTGGGGACCCAGTACTTC.

This rearrangement joins TRBV29-1 to TRBJ2-1, with 11 positions matching TRBD1. The ends lost 7 bases at V and 6 bases at J; junction bases unmatched: 2. CDR1 and CDR2 (germline): SQVTM, ANQGSEA. The CDR3 is 12 amino acids. CDR3 residues: CSAGQGANEQFF. CDR3 sequence (DNA): TGCAGCGCCGGACAGGGGGCCAATGAGCAGTTCTTC.